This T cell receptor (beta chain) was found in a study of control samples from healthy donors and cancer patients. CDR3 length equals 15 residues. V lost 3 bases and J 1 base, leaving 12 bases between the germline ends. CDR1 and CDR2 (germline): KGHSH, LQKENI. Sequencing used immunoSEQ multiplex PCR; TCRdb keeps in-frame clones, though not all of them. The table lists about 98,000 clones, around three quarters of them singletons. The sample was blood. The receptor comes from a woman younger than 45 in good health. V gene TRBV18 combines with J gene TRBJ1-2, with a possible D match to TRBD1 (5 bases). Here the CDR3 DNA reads TGTGCCAGCTCACCCTCCTCAGGGAATAACTATGGCTACACCTTC. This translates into CASSPSSGNNYGYTF. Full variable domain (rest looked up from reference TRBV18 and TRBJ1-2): NAGVMQNPRHLVRRRGQEARLRCSPMKGHSHVYWYRQLPEEGLKFMVYLQKENIIDESGMPKERFSAEFPKEGPSILRIQQVVRGDSAAYFCASSPSSGNNYGYTFGSGTRLTVV.